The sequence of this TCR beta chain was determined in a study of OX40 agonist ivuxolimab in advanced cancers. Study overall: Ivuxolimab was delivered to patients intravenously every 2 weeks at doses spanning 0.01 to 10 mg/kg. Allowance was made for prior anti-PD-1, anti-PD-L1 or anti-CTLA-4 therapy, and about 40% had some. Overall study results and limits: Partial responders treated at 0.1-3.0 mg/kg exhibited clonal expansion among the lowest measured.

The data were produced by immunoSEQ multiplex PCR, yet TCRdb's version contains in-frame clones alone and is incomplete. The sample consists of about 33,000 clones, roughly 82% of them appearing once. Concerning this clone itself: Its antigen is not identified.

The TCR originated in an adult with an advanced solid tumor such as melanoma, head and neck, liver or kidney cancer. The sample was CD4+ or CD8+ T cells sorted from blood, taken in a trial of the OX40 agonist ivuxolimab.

The CDR3 protein is CASSLAGTSGAGEQFF. For the CDR3, the DNA is TGTGCCAGCAGCTTAGCCGGGACTAGCGGGGCGGGTGAGCAGTTCTTC. V gene TRBV11-3 combines with J gene TRBJ2-1; 13 bases are shared with TRBD2. This CDR3 spans 16 amino acids. V was pared by 1 base and J by 9 bases, with 6 bases of the junction left unmatched. Germline V lookup: CDR1 SGHNT, CDR2 YENEEA.